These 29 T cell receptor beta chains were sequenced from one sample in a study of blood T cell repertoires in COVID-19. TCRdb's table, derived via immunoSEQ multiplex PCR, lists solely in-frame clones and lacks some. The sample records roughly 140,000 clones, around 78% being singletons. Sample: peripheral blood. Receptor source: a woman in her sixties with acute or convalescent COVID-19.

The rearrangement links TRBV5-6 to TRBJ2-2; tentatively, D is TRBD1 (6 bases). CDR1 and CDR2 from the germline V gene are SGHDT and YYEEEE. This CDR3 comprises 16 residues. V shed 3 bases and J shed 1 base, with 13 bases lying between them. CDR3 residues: CASSSPGHWNTGELFF. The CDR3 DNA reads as TGTGCCAGCAGCTCACCGGGACATTGGAACACCGGGGAGCTGTTTTTT.

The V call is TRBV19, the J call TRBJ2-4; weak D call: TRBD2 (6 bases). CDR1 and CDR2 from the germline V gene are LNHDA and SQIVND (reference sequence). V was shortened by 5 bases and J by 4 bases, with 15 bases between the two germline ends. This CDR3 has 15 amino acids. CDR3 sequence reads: CASSYGGSNKNIQYF. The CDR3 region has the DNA TGTGCCAGTAGTTATGGGGGGTCTAATAAAAACATTCAGTACTTC.

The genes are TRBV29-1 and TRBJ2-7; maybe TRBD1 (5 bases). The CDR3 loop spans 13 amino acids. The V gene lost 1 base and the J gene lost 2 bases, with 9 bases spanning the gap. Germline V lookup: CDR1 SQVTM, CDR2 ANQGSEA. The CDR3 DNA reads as TGCAGCGTTGAAGGACAGACCCCCTACGAGCAGTACTTC. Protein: CSVEGQTPYEQYF.

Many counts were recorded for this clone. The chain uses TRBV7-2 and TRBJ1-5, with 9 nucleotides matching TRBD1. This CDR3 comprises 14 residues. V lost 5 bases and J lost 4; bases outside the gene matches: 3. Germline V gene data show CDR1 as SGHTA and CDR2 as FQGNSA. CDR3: CASSPTGGNQPQHF. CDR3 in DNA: TGTGCCAGCAGCCCGACAGGGGGAAATCAGCCCCAGCATTTT.

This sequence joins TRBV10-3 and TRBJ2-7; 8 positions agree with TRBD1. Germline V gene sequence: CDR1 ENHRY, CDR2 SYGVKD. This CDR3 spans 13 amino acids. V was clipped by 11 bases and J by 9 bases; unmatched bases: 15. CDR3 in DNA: TGTGCCGCTGGTGGTGGACAGGGAGGTTTGCAGTACTTC. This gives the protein CAAGGGQGGLQYF.

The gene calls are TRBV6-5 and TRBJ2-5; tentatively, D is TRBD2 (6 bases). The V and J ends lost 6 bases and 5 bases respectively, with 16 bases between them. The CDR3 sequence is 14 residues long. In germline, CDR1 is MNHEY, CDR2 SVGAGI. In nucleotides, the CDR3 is TGTGCCAGCAGCCTTGGGAGGTTTCGGGAGACCCAGTACTTC. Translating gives CASSLGRFRETQYF.

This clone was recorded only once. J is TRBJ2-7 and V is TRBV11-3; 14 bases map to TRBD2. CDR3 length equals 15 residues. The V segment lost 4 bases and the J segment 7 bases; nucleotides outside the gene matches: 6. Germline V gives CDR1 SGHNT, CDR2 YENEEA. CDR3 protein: CASSSGLAGVQEQYF. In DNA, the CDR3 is TGTGCCAGCAGCTCGGGACTAGCGGGAGTGCAGGAGCAGTACTTC.

The CDR3 here is CASSERQGDKPQHF. The CDR3 DNA sequence: TGTGCCAGCAGTGAAAGACAGGGGGATAAGCCCCAGCATTTT. The chain carries TRBV2 and TRBJ1-5, with TRBD1 matching over 9 bases. V lost 2 bases to trimming and J lost 8 bases; unmatched junction nucleotides: 4. Germline loops: CDR1 SNHLY, CDR2 FYNNEI. The CDR3 contains 14 residues.

The DNA for the CDR3 is TGTGCCAGCAGTGAAGCCAGGGGGCCAGGAAACACCATATATTTT. Its protein is CASSEARGPGNTIYF. V is TRBV6-1 and J is TRBJ1-3, with 8 nucleotides matching TRBD1. Germline CDR1 MNHNS, CDR2 SASEGT. With 0 bases clipped from V and 4 bases from J, the junction kept 2 bases outside the gene matches. The CDR3 is 15 residues long.

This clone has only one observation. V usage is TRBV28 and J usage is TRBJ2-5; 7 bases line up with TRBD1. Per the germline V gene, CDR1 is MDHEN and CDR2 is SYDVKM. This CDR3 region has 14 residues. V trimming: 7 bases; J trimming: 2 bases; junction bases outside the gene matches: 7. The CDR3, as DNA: TGTGCCAGCACTAAAAGGGACAGACAAGAGACCCAGTACTTC. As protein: CASTKRDRQETQYF.

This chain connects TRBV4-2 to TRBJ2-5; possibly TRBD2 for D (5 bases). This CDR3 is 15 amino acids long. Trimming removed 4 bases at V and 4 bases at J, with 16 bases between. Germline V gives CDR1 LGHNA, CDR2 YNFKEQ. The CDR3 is CASSLRAVWVETQYF. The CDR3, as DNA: TGTGCCAGCAGCCTGAGGGCGGTCTGGGTAGAGACCCAGTACTTC.

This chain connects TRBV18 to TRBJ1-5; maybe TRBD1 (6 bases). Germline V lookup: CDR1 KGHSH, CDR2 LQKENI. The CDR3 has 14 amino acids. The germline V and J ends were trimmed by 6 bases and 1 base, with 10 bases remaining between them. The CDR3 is CASSSGGSNQPQHF. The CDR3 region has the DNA TGTGCCAGCTCGTCGGGGGGCAGCAATCAGCCCCAGCATTTT.

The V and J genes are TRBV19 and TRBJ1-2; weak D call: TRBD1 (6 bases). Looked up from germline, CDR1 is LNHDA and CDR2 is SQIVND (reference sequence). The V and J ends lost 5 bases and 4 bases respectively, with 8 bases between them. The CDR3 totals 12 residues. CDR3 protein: CASSDRTYGYTF. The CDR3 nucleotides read TGTGCCAGTAGTGACAGGACCTATGGCTACACCTTC.

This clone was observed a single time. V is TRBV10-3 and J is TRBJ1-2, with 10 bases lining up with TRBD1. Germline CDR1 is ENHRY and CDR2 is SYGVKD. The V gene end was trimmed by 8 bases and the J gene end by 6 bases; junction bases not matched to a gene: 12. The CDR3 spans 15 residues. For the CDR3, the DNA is TGTGCCATCGCCGAAGCGACAGGGGGCAAGAATGGCTACACCTTC. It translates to CAIAEATGGKNGYTF.

The CDR3 DNA is TGTGCCAGCAGCTATCGTATAGGACTAGCACTTAGCACAGATACGCAGTATTTT. This encodes CASSYRIGLALSTDTQYF. This sequence joins TRBV11-2 and TRBJ2-3; TRBD2 aligns across 8 bases. V lost 4 bases and J lost 0; bases outside the gene matches: 12. This CDR3 is 18 amino acids long. Germline CDR1 is SGHAT and CDR2 is FQNNGV.

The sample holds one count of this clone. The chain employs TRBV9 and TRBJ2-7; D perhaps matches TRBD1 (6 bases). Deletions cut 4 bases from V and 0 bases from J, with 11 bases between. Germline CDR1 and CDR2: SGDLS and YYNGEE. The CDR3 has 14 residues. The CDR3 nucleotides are TGTGCCAGCAGCCTATGGGACACCTCCTACGAGCAGTACTTC. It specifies CASSLWDTSYEQYF.

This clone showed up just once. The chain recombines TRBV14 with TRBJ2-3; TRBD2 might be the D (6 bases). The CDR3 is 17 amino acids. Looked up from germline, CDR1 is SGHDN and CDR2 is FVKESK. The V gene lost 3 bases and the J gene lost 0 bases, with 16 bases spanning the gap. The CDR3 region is CASSQWRADASTDTQYF. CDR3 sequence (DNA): TGTGCCAGCAGCCAGTGGAGGGCGGACGCTAGCACAGATACGCAGTATTTT.

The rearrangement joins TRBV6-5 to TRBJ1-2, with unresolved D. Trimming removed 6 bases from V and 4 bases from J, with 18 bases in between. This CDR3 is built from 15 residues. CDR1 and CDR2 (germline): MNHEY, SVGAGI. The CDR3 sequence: CASSPKAGTSYGYTF. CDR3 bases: TGTGCCAGCAGCCCCAAGGCAGGAACTAGCTATGGCTACACCTTC.

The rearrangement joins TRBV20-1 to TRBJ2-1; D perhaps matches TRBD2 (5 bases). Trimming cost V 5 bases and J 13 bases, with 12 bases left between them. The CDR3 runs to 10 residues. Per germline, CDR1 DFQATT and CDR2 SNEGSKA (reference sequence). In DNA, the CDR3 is TGCAGTGCTTCCCTGGAGGAACAGTTCTTC. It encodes CSASLEEQFF.

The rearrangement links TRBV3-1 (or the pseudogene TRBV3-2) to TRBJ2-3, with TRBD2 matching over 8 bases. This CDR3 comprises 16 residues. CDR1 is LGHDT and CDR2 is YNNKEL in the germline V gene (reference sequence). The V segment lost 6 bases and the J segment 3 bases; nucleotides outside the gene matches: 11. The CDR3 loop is CASRQGAGGGTDTQYF. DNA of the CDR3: TGTGCCAGCAGACAGGGCGCGGGAGGTGGGACAGATACGCAGTATTTT.

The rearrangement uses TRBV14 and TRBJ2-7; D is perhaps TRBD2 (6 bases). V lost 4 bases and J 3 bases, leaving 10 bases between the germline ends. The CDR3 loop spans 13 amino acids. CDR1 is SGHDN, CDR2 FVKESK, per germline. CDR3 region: CASSPPGVYEQYF. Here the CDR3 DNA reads TGTGCCAGCAGCCCTCCGGGAGTCTACGAGCAGTACTTC. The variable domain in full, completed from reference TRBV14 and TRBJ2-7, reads EAGVTQFPSHSVIEKGQTVTLRCDPISGHDNLYWYRRVMGKEIKFLLHFVKESKQDESGMPNNRFLAERTGGTYSTLKVQPAELEDSGVYFCASSPPGVYEQYFGPGTRLTVT.

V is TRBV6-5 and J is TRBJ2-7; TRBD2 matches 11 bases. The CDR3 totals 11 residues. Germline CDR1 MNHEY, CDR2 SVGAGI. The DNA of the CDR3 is TGTGTTAGCGGGAGGGACTACGAGCAGTACTTC. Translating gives CVSGRDYEQYF.

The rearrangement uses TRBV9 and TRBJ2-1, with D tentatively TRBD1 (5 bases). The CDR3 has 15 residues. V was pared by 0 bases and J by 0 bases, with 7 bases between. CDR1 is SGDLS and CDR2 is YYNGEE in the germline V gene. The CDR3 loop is CASSVGTNSYNEQFF. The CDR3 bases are TGTGCCAGCAGCGTAGGGACAAACTCCTACAATGAGCAGTTCTTC.

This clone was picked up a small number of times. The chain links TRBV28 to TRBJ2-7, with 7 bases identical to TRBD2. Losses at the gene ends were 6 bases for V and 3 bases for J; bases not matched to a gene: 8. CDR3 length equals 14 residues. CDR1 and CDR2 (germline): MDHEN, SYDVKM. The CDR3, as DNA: TGTGCCAGCAGATCGTACGCGGGAGTCTACGAGCAGTACTTC. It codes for CASRSYAGVYEQYF.

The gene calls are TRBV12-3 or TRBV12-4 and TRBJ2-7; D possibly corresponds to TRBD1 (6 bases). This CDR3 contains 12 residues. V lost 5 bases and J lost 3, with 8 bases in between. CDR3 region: CASSRQDYEQYF. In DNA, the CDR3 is TGTGCCAGCAGTCGACAGGACTACGAGCAGTACTTC.

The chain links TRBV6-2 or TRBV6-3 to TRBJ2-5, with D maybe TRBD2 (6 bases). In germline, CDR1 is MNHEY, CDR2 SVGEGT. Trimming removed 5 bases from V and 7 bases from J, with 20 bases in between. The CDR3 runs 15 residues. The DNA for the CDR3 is TGTGCCAGCAGTCGATCCCGGGACTTGGGGGGGACCCAGTACTTC. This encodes CASSRSRDLGGTQYF.

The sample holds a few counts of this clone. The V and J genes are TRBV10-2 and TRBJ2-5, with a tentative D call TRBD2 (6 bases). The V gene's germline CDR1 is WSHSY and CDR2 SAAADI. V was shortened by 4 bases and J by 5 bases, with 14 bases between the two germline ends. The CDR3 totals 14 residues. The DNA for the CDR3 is TGCGCCAGCAGTGGAAATAGTCGGGGGGAGACCCAGTACTTC. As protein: CASSGNSRGETQYF.

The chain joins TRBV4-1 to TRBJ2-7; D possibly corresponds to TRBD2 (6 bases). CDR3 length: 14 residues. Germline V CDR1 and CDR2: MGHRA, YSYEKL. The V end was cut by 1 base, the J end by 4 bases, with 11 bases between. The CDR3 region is CASSQVAGRYEQYF. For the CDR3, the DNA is TGCGCCAGCAGCCAAGTCGCGGGGCGGTACGAGCAGTACTTC.

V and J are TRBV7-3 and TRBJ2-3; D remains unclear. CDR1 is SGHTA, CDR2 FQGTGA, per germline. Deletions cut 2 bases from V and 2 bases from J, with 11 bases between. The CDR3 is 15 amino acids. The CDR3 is CASSLGLINTDTQYF. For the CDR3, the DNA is TGTGCCAGCAGCTTAGGGCTGATTAACACAGATACGCAGTATTTT.